Described below is a single T cell receptor (beta chain) sequence and its context. Its antigen is currently unknown. The data derive from a study of OX40 agonist ivuxolimab in advanced cancers. Study-level points and caveats: Circulating CD4+ and CD8+ T cells showed clonal expansion by week 6 at 0.1 to 3.0 mg/kg.

The assay was immunoSEQ multiplex PCR, and TCRdb's table has in-frame clones only and misses some. Counted here are about 95,000 clones, 75% to 90% occurring once; the ten biggest clones make up approximately 0.3%. This receptor was taken from an adult with an advanced solid tumor such as melanoma, head and neck, liver or kidney cancer. Sample: CD4+ or CD8+ T cells sorted from blood, taken in a trial of the OX40 agonist ivuxolimab.

The CDR3 reads CAWATGTRAGELFF. The DNA of the CDR3 is TGTGCCTGGGCGACAGGGACCAGGGCCGGGGAGCTGTTTTTT. This chain connects TRBV30 to TRBJ2-2; 7 positions agree with TRBD1. The junction had 9 bases not matched to a gene; V was cut back by 5 bases and J by 6 bases. The CDR3 runs to 14 residues. Per the germline V gene, CDR1 is GTSNPN and CDR2 is SVGIG (reference sequence).